These 3 T cell receptor beta chains were sequenced from one sample in a study of blood T cell repertoires in COVID-19. The data were produced by immunoSEQ multiplex PCR, yet TCRdb's version contains in-frame clones alone and is incomplete. The table has around 340,000 clones, around 90% seen once; the top ten hold 3% to 4.5%. Sequencing was done on a sample of peripheral blood. These TCRs come from a woman in her sixties or seventies with COVID-19, enrolled during active disease.

The chain is built from TRBV2 and TRBJ1-1; weak D call: TRBD1 (5 bases). Germline loops: CDR1 SNHLY, CDR2 FYNNEI. The CDR3 contains 14 residues. V was pared by 1 base and J by 8 bases, with 14 bases between. Here the CDR3 DNA reads TGTGCCAGCAGTGAAGACCGACAGTTTGGGGAAGCTTTCTTT. Amino acid sequence: CASSEDRQFGEAFF.

V usage is TRBV19 and J usage is TRBJ2-3, with TRBD1 as a possible D gene (6 bases). CDR1 and CDR2 from the germline V gene are LNHDA and SQIVND (reference sequence). This CDR3 is 14 amino acids long. Trimming removed 5 bases at V and 1 base at J, with 10 bases between. This CDR3 reads CASSLQGRTDTQYF. CDR3 in DNA: TGTGCCAGTAGTTTGCAGGGGCGCACAGATACGCAGTATTTT.

In this sample, this clone turned up once. This rearrangement joins TRBV11-2 to TRBJ1-3; D not certain. This CDR3 is built from 13 residues. V lost 4 bases and J lost 3, with 7 bases in between. Germline assignment: CDR1 SGHAT and CDR2 FQNNGV. This chain's CDR3 is CASSSGYGNTIYF. For the CDR3, the DNA is TGTGCCAGCAGCTCGGGGTATGGAAACACCATATATTTT.